A single sample gave rise to the 30 T cell receptor beta chains below, sequenced in a study of shared clonotypes between healthy human individuals. TCRdb keeps only in-frame clones here, not all; method: immunoSEQ multiplex PCR. The sample includes about 380,000 clones, roughly 96% of them seen just once. The source material was memory CD8+ T cells sorted from blood. Subset indicated: CD45RO+ cells pooled with CCR7-negative TemRA cells. The receptors were gathered from a man aged 25-40 years in good health.

The CDR3 loop reads CASSLDQRDNSYEQYF. CDR3 nucleotide sequence: TGTGCCAGCAGCTTAGATCAACGAGACAACTCCTACGAGCAGTACTTC. This sequence joins TRBV11-3 and TRBJ2-7; D is unclear. V shed 0 bases and J shed 0 bases, with 12 bases lying between them. CDR1 and CDR2 from the germline V gene are SGHNT and YENEEA. CDR3 length: 16 residues.

This clone was recorded only once. The V call is TRBV5-1, the J call TRBJ1-5; TRBD1 matches at 7 bases. CDR1 and CDR2 (germline): SGHRS, YFSETQ. The V segment lost 0 bases and the J segment 6 bases; nucleotides outside the gene matches: 6. The CDR3 consists of 15 residues. This chain's CDR3 is CASSLGTGAGQPQHF. CDR3 nucleotide sequence: TGCGCCAGCAGCTTGGGTACAGGGGCGGGTCAGCCCCAGCATTTT.

V is TRBV9 and J is TRBJ2-6, with D possibly being TRBD2 (5 bases). Looked up from germline, CDR1 is SGDLS and CDR2 is YYNGEE. The length of the CDR3 is 15 residues. V lost 3 bases and J lost 2, with 9 bases in between. CDR3 loop: CASSGWGAGANVLTF. CDR3 nucleotide sequence: TGTGCCAGCAGCGGATGGGGAGCTGGGGCCAACGTCCTGACTTTC.

The V call is TRBV7-9, the J call TRBJ1-1; 7 positions match TRBD1. Per the germline V gene, CDR1 is SEHNR and CDR2 is FQNEAQ (reference sequence). The CDR3 length is 16 residues. Trimming cost V 1 base and J 0 bases; bases outside gene matches: 5. The CDR3 coding sequence is TGTGCCAGCAGCTTAGGGGGTGGGACAGTGAACACTGAAGCTTTCTTT. The encoded protein is CASSLGGGTVNTEAFF.

The rearrangement joins TRBV7-2 to TRBJ2-7; D uncertain. This CDR3 comprises 13 residues. From germline, CDR1 is SGHTA and CDR2 FQGNSA. Trimming took off 0 bases at V and 6 bases at J, with 9 bases between the two ends. CDR3 coding DNA: TGTGCCAGCAGCTTAGCGCTGGGTTCCGAGCAGTACTTC. It translates to CASSLALGSEQYF.

This chain joins TRBV13 and TRBJ2-1, with TRBD2 matching 11 bases. V lost 5 bases to trimming and J lost 6 bases; unmatched junction nucleotides: 6. This CDR3 is 15 amino acids long. Germline CDR1 is PRHDT and CDR2 is FYEKMQ (reference sequence). In DNA form, the CDR3 reads TGTGCCAGCAGCCCAAGCACTAGCGGGAGCAATGAGCAGTTCTTC. It encodes CASSPSTSGSNEQFF.

The chain combines TRBV14 with TRBJ2-3; the match to TRBD2 covers 12 bases. The CDR3 has 17 residues. Germline trimming cut 0 bases from V and 6 bases from J; bases unmatched to any gene: 7. The germline V gene has CDR1 SGHDN and CDR2 FVKESK. CDR3 coding DNA: TGTGCCAGCAGCCAAGAACGCCGGACTAGCGGGATGGATACGCAGTATTTT. Its translation is CASSQERRTSGMDTQYF.

The rearrangement links TRBV5-1 to TRBJ1-3, with D possibly matching TRBD1 (5 bases). V shed 1 base and J shed 0 bases, with 8 bases lying between them. This CDR3 contains 15 residues. CDR1 and CDR2 from the germline V gene are SGHRS and YFSETQ. In DNA, the CDR3 is TGCGCCAGCAGCTTGAGCAGGGCCTCTGGAAACACCATATATTTT. Translating it yields CASSLSRASGNTIYF.

This chain links TRBV6-5 with TRBJ2-2, with D unclear. V was shortened by 0 bases and J by 8 bases, with 10 bases between the two germline ends. Germline assignment: CDR1 MNHEY and CDR2 SVGAGI. There are 14 residues in the CDR3. The DNA for the CDR3 is TGTGCCAGCAGTTACTCGAGGTGGGGAGGGGAGCTGTTTTTT. Translation: CASSYSRWGGELFF.

The rearrangement uses TRBV5-1 and TRBJ2-3; D gene unclear. The CDR3 contains 14 residues. In germline, CDR1 is SGHRS, CDR2 YFSETQ. V was cut by 6 bases and J by 2 bases, with 13 bases left in between. DNA for the CDR3: TGCGCCAGCAAGGGCAACCCCCTCACAGATACGCAGTATTTT. Translated: CASKGNPLTDTQYF.

The chain is built from TRBV27 and TRBJ2-7, with TRBD1 identical over 7 bases. The V gene's germline CDR1 is MNHEY and CDR2 SMNVEV (reference sequence). J was trimmed by 0 bases and V by 5 bases; bases with no gene match: 16. CDR3 length: 18 residues. CDR3 DNA sequence: TGTGCCAGCAGTCCCATACCGATCACGGGACAGAGCTCCTACGAGCAGTACTTC. Protein product: CASSPIPITGQSSYEQYF.

The chain recombines TRBV5-6 with TRBJ2-2; TRBD2 agrees at 11 bases. V shed 1 base, J shed 5 bases, and the junction held 4 bases outside the gene matches. The CDR3 totals 16 residues. Germline V gene data show CDR1 as SGHDT and CDR2 as YYEEEE. CDR3 sequence (DNA): TGTGCCAGCAGCTTGACTAGCGGGAGCTGGACCGGGGAGCTGTTTTTT. This sequence encodes CASSLTSGSWTGELFF.

The chain recombines TRBV18 with TRBJ1-1; TRBD1 matches 7 bases. The CDR3 totals 14 residues. Germline values: CDR1 KGHSH, CDR2 LQKENI. With 5 bases clipped from V and 3 bases from J, the junction kept 6 bases outside the gene matches. Here the CDR3 reads CASSSQGMDTEAFF. For the CDR3, the DNA is TGTGCCAGCTCATCACAGGGGATGGACACTGAAGCTTTCTTT.

Worth noting for this clone: A junction end diverges from the germline sequence, so it may reflect a read error. CDR3: CASSFPRGRGPTNEKLFF. The CDR3 DNA is TGTGCTAGCAGCTTCCCCAGGGGAAGAGGGCCAACTAATGAAAAACTGTTTTTT. The chain employs TRBV7-7 and TRBJ1-4, with D possibly being TRBD1 (6 bases). From germline, CDR1 is SSHAT and CDR2 FNYEAQ (reference sequence). The CDR3 has 18 amino acids. Based on the CDR3 plus reference TRBV7-7 and TRBJ1-4, the full variable domain is GAGVSQSPRYKVTKRGQDVTLRCDPISSHATLYWYQQALGQGPEFLTYFNYEAQPDKSGLPSDRFSAERPEGSISTLTIQRTEQRDSAMYRCASSFPRGRGPTNEKLFFGSGTQLSVL.

The chain links TRBV28 to TRBJ1-2; D might be TRBD1 (6 bases). The CDR3 contains 12 residues. The V end lost 7 bases, the J end lost 5 bases, and 11 bases lay between the germline ends. Germline V gene data show CDR1 as MDHEN and CDR2 as SYDVKM. The CDR3 region is CASTSGTYGYTF. CDR3 nucleotide sequence: TGTGCCAGCACGTCCGGGACATATGGCTACACCTTC.

The rearrangement uses TRBV28 and TRBJ1-5, with 9 bases fitting TRBD1. This CDR3 region has 15 residues. V shed 6 bases and J 3 bases; nucleotides not matched to a gene: 6. Germline values: CDR1 MDHEN, CDR2 SYDVKM. The CDR3 protein is CASRGDRGTNQPQHF. Written as DNA, the CDR3 is TGTGCCAGCAGAGGAGACAGGGGGACCAATCAGCCCCAGCATTTT.

V usage is TRBV13 and J usage is TRBJ2-1, with 11 positions matching TRBD1. Germline assignment: CDR1 PRHDT and CDR2 FYEKMQ (reference sequence). V trimming: 5 bases; J trimming: 7 bases; junction bases outside the gene matches: 13. This CDR3 spans 17 amino acids. The CDR3 spells CASSAEAGQGEANEQFF. CDR3 nucleotides: TGTGCCAGCAGCGCAGAAGCGGGACAGGGGGAGGCGAATGAGCAGTTCTTC.

This chain links TRBV2 with TRBJ2-3, with 12 bases aligning to TRBD1. V shed 2 bases, J shed 4 bases, and the junction held 4 bases outside the gene matches. From germline, CDR1 is SNHLY and CDR2 FYNNEI. The CDR3 has 16 amino acids. The CDR3 coding sequence is TGTGCCAGCAGTGAAACCGGGACAGGGGGCGCAGATACGCAGTATTTT. Its protein is CASSETGTGGADTQYF.

About this clone itself: The sample has other DNA sequences that encode this CDR3 too. CDR3 in DNA: TGTGCCAGCAGTGAAGGAACAGGGAGCTACGAGCAGTACTTC. Translating gives CASSEGTGSYEQYF. The V call is TRBV6-1, the J call TRBJ2-7, with TRBD1 as a possible D gene (6 bases). The CDR3 length is 14 residues. V gave up 1 base and J gave up 3 bases, with 10 bases separating them. Germline CDR1 MNHNS, CDR2 SASEGT.

This clone is a singleton in its sample. V gene TRBV21-1 combines with J gene TRBJ1-2. TRBV21-1 is a pseudogene locus. This CDR3 is 10 amino acids long. The CDR3 here is CASKTCGYTF. CDR3 bases: TGTGCCAGCAAAACTTGTGGCTACACCTTC.

About this clone itself: The junction departs from the called germline gene at one end, perhaps through a read error. The chain combines TRBV14 with TRBJ2-3, with 10 nucleotides matching TRBD1. The CDR3 consists of 13 residues. Germline values: CDR1 SGHDN, CDR2 FVKESK. For the CDR3, the DNA is TGTGCCAGCAGCCAGGCAGTGGGACAGGGGATGAATTTT. It codes for CASSQAVGQGMNF.

V gene TRBV28 combines with J gene TRBJ2-1; possible D gene TRBD1, 6 bases. V lost 1 base, J lost 9 bases, and 16 bases lay in between. Germline-derived CDR1 and CDR2 are MDHEN and SYDVKM. The CDR3 runs to 15 residues. The CDR3 spells CASSLSRTGKREQFF. The CDR3 DNA reads TGTGCCAGCAGTTTATCAAGAACAGGGAAACGTGAGCAGTTCTTC. The whole variable domain, filled in from reference TRBV28 and TRBJ2-1, reads DVKVTQSSRYLVKRTGEKVFLECVQDMDHENMFWYRQDPGLGLRLIYFSYDVKMKEKGDIPEGYSVSREKKERFSLILESASTNQTSMYLCASSLSRTGKREQFFGPGTRLTVL.

The chain employs TRBV11-1 and TRBJ2-3, with D maybe TRBD2 (6 bases). This CDR3 comprises 16 residues. The germline V gene has CDR1 SGHAT and CDR2 FQDESV (reference sequence). V was trimmed by 5 bases and J by 2 bases, leaving 17 bases between them. CDR3 DNA: TGTGCCAGCAGCGGGGCCCGGGAGAGACCCACAGATACGCAGTATTTT. It codes for CASSGARERPTDTQYF.

The chain has TRBV18 and TRBJ2-1; 9 bases agree with TRBD2. The germline gives CDR1 KGHSH, CDR2 LQKENI. J was trimmed by 2 bases and V by 6 bases; bases with no gene match: 5. CDR3 length equals 15 residues. CDR3 protein: CASSPPSGTYNEQFF. The CDR3 DNA is TGTGCCAGCTCGCCGCCTAGCGGGACCTACAATGAGCAGTTCTTC. Variable domain in full (rest from reference TRBV18 and TRBJ2-1): NAGVMQNPRHLVRRRGQEARLRCSPMKGHSHVYWYRQLPEEGLKFMVYLQKENIIDESGMPKERFSAEFPKEGPSILRIQQVVRGDSAAYFCASSPPSGTYNEQFFGPGTRLTVL.

This chain links TRBV7-3 with TRBJ2-3; D uncertain. The CDR3 is 13 residues long. V dropped 5 bases and J dropped 2 bases, with 8 bases sitting between them. Per the germline V gene, CDR1 is SGHTA and CDR2 is FQGTGA. CDR3 protein: CASSGPNTDTQYF. CDR3 DNA: TGTGCCAGCAGCGGGCCCAACACAGATACGCAGTATTTT. Together with reference TRBV7-3 and TRBJ2-3, the CDR3 gives the full variable domain: GAGVSQTPSNKVTEKGKYVELRCDPISGHTALYWYRQSLGQGPEFLIYFQGTGAADDSGLPNDRFFAVRPEGSVSTLKIQRTERGDSAVYLCASSGPNTDTQYFGPGTRLTVL.

The V gene is TRBV27, the J gene TRBJ2-3; either TRBD1 or TRBD2 may supply D (5 bases each). V gave up 6 bases and J gave up 0 bases, with 13 bases separating them. The CDR3 is 15 residues long. Looked up from germline, CDR1 is MNHEY and CDR2 is SMNVEV (reference sequence). The CDR3 sequence: CASSPGTLSTDTQYF. CDR3 sequence (DNA): TGTGCCAGCAGCCCTGGGACCCTGAGCACAGATACGCAGTATTTT.

Points on this clone: A junction end diverges from the germline sequence, so it may reflect a read error. This sequence joins TRBV7-2 and TRBJ2-6, with a possible D match to TRBD2 (6 bases). This CDR3 comprises 15 residues. CDR1 is SGHTA and CDR2 is FQGNSA in the germline V gene. The CDR3 DNA follows: TGTGCCAACAGCTTAGGAGGGGTTGGGGCCAACGTCCTGACTTTC. This gives the protein CANSLGGVGANVLTF.

This chain links TRBV5-1 with TRBJ1-2, with D possibly matching TRBD1 (6 bases). This CDR3 comprises 14 residues. V lost 9 bases and J lost 6, with 21 bases in between. Per germline, CDR1 SGHRS and CDR2 YFSETQ. CDR3 DNA sequence: TGCGCCACCAGAATCGAGACAGGCACCGATGGCTACACCTTC. It encodes CATRIETGTDGYTF.

The rearrangement joins TRBV6-5 to TRBJ2-7; no firm D call. The CDR3 extends over 15 amino acids. V gave up 6 bases and J gave up 2 bases, with 17 bases separating them. The germline V gene has CDR1 MNHEY and CDR2 SVGAGI. The CDR3 reads CASSSQPGITYEQYF. For the CDR3, the DNA is TGTGCCAGCAGCTCACAACCGGGCATCACCTACGAGCAGTACTTC.

The CDR3 is CASSLYINPGELFF. The CDR3 DNA sequence: TGTGCCAGCAGTTTATATATCAACCCCGGGGAGCTGTTTTTT. The chain recombines TRBV27 with TRBJ2-2, with D unresolved. The CDR3 contains 14 residues. V lost 1 base and J lost 6, with 9 bases in between. Germline CDR1 and CDR2: MNHEY and SMNVEV (reference sequence).